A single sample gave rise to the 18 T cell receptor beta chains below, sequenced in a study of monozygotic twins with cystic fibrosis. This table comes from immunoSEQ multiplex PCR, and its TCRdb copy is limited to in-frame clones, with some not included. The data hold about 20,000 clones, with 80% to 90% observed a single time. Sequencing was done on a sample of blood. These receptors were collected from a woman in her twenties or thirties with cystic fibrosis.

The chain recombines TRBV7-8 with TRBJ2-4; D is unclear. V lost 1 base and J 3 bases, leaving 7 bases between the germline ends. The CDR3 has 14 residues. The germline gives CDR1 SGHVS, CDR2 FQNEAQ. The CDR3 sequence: CASSLGAIKNIQYF. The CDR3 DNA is TGTGCCAGCAGCTTAGGGGCGATCAAAAACATTCAGTACTTC.

CDR3 sequence: CASSLAGTGRSGNTIYF. CDR3 DNA: TGTGCCAGCAGCTTAGCTGGGACAGGGAGATCTGGAAACACCATATATTTT. The chain carries TRBV7-9 and TRBJ1-3; 9 bases line up with TRBD1. The V gene end was trimmed by 0 bases and the J gene end by 1 base; junction bases not matched to a gene: 4. Germline loops: CDR1 SEHNR, CDR2 FQNEAQ (reference sequence). The CDR3 length is 17 residues.

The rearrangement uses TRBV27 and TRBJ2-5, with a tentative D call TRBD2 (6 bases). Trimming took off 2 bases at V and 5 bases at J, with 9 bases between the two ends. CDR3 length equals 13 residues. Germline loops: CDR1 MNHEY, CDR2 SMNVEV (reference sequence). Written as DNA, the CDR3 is TGTGCCAGCAGTTTAGCGGGGTGGGAGACCCAGTACTTC. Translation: CASSLAGWETQYF.

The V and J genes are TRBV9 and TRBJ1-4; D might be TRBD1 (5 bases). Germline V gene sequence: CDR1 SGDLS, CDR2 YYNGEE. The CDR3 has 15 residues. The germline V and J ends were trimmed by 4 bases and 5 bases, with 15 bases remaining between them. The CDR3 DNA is TGTGCCAGCAGCCCCTCCGGCAGGGAAAATGAAAAACTGTTTTTT. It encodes CASSPSGRENEKLFF.

This chain's CDR3 is CASTMSGGNTEAFF. The CDR3, as DNA: TGCGCCAGCACGATGTCGGGGGGGAACACTGAAGCTTTCTTT. The chain carries TRBV5-1 and TRBJ1-1; TRBD1 might be the D (5 bases). Germline lookup yields CDR1 SGHRS and CDR2 YFSETQ. The CDR3 spans 14 residues. V lost 6 bases and J 1 base, leaving 13 bases between the germline ends.

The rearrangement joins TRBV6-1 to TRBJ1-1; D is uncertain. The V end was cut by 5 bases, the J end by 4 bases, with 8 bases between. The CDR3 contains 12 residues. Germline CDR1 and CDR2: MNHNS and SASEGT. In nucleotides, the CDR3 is TGTGCCAGCAGTCAAACATTCACTGAAGCTTTCTTT. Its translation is CASSQTFTEAFF.

In nucleotides, the CDR3 is TGTGCCAGCAGCCAAGGGGACAGGGGGTTTAATGAGCAGTTCTTC. It is translated as CASSQGDRGFNEQFF. The chain joins TRBV14 to TRBJ2-1, with 11 bases fitting TRBD1. The CDR3 has 15 amino acids. CDR1 SGHDN and CDR2 FVKESK come from the germline V gene. J lost 7 bases, V lost 1 base, and 3 bases had no gene match.

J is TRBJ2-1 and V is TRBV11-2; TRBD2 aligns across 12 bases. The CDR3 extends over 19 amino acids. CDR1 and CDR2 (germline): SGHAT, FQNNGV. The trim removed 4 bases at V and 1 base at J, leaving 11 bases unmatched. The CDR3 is CASSSRLAGAGRSYNEQFF. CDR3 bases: TGTGCCAGCAGCTCGCGACTAGCGGGGGCCGGGAGGTCCTACAATGAGCAGTTCTTC.

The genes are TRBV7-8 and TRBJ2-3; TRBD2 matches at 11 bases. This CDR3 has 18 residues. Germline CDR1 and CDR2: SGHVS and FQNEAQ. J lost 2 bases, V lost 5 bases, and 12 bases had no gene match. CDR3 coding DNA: TGTGCCAGCAGCCTCGGGGTAGCGGGGGGGCGGTTCACAGATACGCAGTATTTT. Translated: CASSLGVAGGRFTDTQYF. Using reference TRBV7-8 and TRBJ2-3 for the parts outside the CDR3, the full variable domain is GAGVSQSPRYKVAKRGQDVALRCDPISGHVSLFWYQQALGQGPEFLTYFQNEAQLDKSGLPSDRFFAERPEGSVSTLKIQRTQQEDSAVYLCASSLGVAGGRFTDTQYFGPGTRLTVL.

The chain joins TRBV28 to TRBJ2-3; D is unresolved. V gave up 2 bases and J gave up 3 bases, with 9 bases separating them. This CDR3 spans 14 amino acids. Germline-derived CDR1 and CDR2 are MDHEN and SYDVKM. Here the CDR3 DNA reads TGTGCCAGCAGTTTAGTATCCGGTACAGATACGCAGTATTTT. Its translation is CASSLVSGTDTQYF.

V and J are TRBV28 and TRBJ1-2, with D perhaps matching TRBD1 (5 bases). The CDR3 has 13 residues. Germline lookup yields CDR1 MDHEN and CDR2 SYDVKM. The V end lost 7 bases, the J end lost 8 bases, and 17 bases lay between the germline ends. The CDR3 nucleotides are TGTGCCAGCATCGGCTGGGGGGAGGGCGGCTACACCTTC. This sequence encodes CASIGWGEGGYTF.

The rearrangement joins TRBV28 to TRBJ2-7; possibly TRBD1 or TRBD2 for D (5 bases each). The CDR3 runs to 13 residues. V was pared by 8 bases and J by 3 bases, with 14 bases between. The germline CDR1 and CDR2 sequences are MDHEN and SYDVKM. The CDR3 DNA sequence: TGTGCCAGCCAGGGACCATTTCTCTACGAGCAGTACTTC. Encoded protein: CASQGPFLYEQYF.

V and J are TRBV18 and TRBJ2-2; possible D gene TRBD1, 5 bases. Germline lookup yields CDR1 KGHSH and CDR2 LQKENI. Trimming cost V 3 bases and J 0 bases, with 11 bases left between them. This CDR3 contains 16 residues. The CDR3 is CASSPSRAPNTGELFF. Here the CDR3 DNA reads TGTGCCAGCTCACCGAGCAGGGCCCCGAACACCGGGGAGCTGTTTTTT.

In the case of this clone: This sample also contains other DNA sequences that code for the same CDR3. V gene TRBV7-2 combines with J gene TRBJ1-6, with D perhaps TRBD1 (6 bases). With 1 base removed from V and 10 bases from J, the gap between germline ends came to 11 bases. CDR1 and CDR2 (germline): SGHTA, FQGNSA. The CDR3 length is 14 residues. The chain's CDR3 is CASSLGTGNSPLHF. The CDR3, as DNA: TGTGCCAGCAGCTTAGGAACAGGGAACTCACCCCTCCACTTT.

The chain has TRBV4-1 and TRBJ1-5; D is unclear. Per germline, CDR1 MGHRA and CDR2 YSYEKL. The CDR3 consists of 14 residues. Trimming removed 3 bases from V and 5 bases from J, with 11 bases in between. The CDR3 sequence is CASSQIAPHQPQHF. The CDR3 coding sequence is TGCGCCAGCAGCCAGATAGCCCCCCATCAGCCCCAGCATTTT.

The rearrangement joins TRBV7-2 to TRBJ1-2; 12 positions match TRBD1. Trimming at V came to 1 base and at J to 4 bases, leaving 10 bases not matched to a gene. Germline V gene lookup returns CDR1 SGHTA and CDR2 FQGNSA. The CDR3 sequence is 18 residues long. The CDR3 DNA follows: TGTGCCAGCAGCTTAGGCCCGACCGGGACAGGGGGCAGCTATGGCTACACCTTC. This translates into CASSLGPTGTGGSYGYTF.

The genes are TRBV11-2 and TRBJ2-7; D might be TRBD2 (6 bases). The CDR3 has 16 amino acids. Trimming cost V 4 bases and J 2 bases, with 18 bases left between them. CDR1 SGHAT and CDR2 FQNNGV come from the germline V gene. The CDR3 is CASSSSRGTGAYEQYF. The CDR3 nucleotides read TGTGCCAGCAGCTCCAGCCGGGGGACCGGAGCCTACGAGCAGTACTTC.

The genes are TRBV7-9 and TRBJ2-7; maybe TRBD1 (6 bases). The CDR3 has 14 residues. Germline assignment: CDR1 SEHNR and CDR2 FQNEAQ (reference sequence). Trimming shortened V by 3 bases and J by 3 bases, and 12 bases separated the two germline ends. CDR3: CASSFSGRGYEQYF. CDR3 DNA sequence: TGTGCCAGCAGCTTCAGTGGCAGGGGCTACGAGCAGTACTTC.